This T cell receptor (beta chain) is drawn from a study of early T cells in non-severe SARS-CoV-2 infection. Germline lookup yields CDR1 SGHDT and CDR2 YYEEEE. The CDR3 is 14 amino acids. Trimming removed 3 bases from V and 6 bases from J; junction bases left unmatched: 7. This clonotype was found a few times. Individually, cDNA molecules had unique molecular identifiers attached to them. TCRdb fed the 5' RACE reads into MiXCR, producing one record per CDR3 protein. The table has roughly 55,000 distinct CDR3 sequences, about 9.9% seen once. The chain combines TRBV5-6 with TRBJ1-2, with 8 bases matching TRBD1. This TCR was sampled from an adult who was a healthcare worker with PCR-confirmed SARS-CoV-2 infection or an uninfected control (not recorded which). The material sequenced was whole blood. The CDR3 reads CASSYSGGGDGYTF. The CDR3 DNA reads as TGTGCCAGCAGCTACTCAGGGGGCGGAGATGGCTACACCTTC.